This TCR beta chain was sequenced for a study of T cell responses to AZD1222 COVID-19 vaccine. General study results and limits: Spike-specific TCR breadth and depth both grew after two AZD1222 doses. As reported, nearly half of all spike-specific TCRs target variant regions that are unmutated. Donors, mostly white British, included more females; clonal diversity was possibly underestimated.

CDR1 and CDR2 (germline): SQVTM, ANQGSEA. Trimming left V 4 bases short and J 0 bases short, with 6 bases between. The CDR3 runs 12 residues. Some clones are missing from TCRdb's copy, which holds only in-frame ones; the method was immunoSEQ multiplex PCR. Of 65,000 to 90,000 clones listed, 86% were seen once; the top ten hold approximately 7%. On this clone: Its antigen remains unknown.

The clonotype originates from an adult in good health. The sample was peripheral blood, taken on day 0 of AZD1222 vaccination. This rearrangement joins TRBV29-1 to TRBJ1-2; D is uncertain. The CDR3 is CSVGTANYGYTF. CDR3 coding DNA: TGCAGCGTTGGGACTGCTAACTATGGCTACACCTTC.